A single sample is the source of the 6 T cell receptor beta chains below, sequenced in a study of blood T cell repertoires in COVID-19 (TCRdb year 2020). Library preparation used the immunoSEQ multiplex PCR assay. The table comes from immuneACCESS by way of TCRdb, which keeps in-frame sequences with V and J called. Part of the clones is missing from these tables; in studies checked, under half for an unresolved V gene and the rest for unknown reasons. Across this sample there are around 53,000 clones, with approximately 88% seen only once. The ten largest make up more than 15% of the sample. Sequencing was carried out using peripheral blood. The source of these receptors is a man between 65 and 79 years old with active COVID-19.

This clone occurred a few times. This chain uses TRBV4-3 with TRBJ2-2; TRBD1 is a possible D gene (6 bases). This CDR3 is 15 amino acids long. Germline V gives CDR1 LGHNA, CDR2 YSLEER. The germline V and J ends were trimmed by 0 bases and 7 bases, with 12 bases remaining between them. CDR3 DNA sequence: TGCGCCAGCAGCCAAGAAGTGAGGGGGAGCGGGGAGCTGTTTTTT. It translates to CASSQEVRGSGELFF.

This clone was observed a handful of times. V and J are TRBV28 and TRBJ2-5; 8 bases fit TRBD1. The CDR3 loop spans 15 amino acids. J lost 0 bases, V lost 6 bases, and 6 bases had no gene match. Germline V gene lookup returns CDR1 MDHEN and CDR2 SYDVKM. CDR3 DNA: TGTGCCAGCAGAGAGGACAGGGCCTACCAAGAGACCCAGTACTTC. As protein: CASREDRAYQETQYF.

This chain connects TRBV7-9 to TRBJ1-1; 8 nucleotides align to TRBD1. CDR3 length: 16 residues. V was pared by 0 bases and J by 7 bases, with 10 bases of the junction left unmatched. Per germline, CDR1 SEHNR and CDR2 FQNEAQ (reference sequence). This CDR3 reads CASSLATRQGANEAFF. DNA of the CDR3: TGTGCCAGCAGCTTAGCGACTAGGCAGGGGGCGAATGAAGCTTTCTTT.

This chain links TRBV6-2 or TRBV6-3 with TRBJ2-3; TRBD2 is a possible D gene (5 bases). Germline CDR1 is MNHEY and CDR2 is SVGEGT. Trimming removed 5 bases from V and 4 bases from J, with 16 bases in between. There are 15 residues in the CDR3. Written as DNA, the CDR3 is TGTGCCAGCAGTACGGACTTAGCATCTGCAGATACGCAGTATTTT. It codes for CASSTDLASADTQYF.

The genes are TRBV24-1 and TRBJ2-3; TRBD1 matches at 7 bases. The CDR3 spans 17 residues. The trim removed 4 bases at V and 7 bases at J, leaving 16 bases unmatched. Germline CDR1 KGHDR, CDR2 SFDVKD. CDR3 nucleotide sequence: TGTGCCACCAGTGACCCCAGACGGGACAGCTCACTAAATACGCAGTATTTT. Protein sequence: CATSDPRRDSSLNTQYF.

V gene TRBV29-1 combines with J gene TRBJ1-1; 8 bases fit TRBD1. The germline CDR1 and CDR2 sequences are SQVTM and ANQGSEA. The CDR3 is made up of 14 amino acids. V lost 7 bases to trimming and J lost 1 base; unmatched junction nucleotides: 8. The DNA of the CDR3 is TGCAGCGCCACGGACAGGGCTTCGAACACTGAAGCTTTCTTT. As protein: CSATDRASNTEAFF.